This record covers a single T cell receptor beta chain. Its antigen is not known. The CDR3 consists of 16 residues. With V trimmed by 4 bases and J by 3 bases, 5 bases remained unmatched. Germline assignment: CDR1 LNHNV and CDR2 YYDKDF (reference sequence). The sample belongs to a study of cytomegalovirus exposure and HLA in healthy donors. General study points: Donors belonging to an Asian-associated ancestry cluster reportedly showed fewer N-insertions in productive TCRs than the approximately 690-donor mean, according to what a later analysis found. The study dropped some indistinguishable V segments, TRBV6-2 and TRBV6-3 among them. Through in vitro validation, three CMV-associated chains were shown to be specific for CMV antigens.

Use of 60 Vbeta and 13 Jbeta primers characterized the PCR. Sequenced by immunoSEQ multiplex PCR; TCRdb stores in-frame clones only, minus some. The sample yields over 130,000 clones, 60% to 70% seen once. The source material was PBMCs. The clonotype originates from a woman in her fifties or sixties in good health and CMV-seropositive. V is TRBV15 and J is TRBJ2-3; 12 bases map to TRBD2. The DNA of the CDR3 is TGTGCCACCAGCACAGGACTAGCGGGAAGGACAGATACGCAGTATTTT. The encoded protein is CATSTGLAGRTDTQYF. Based on the CDR3 plus reference TRBV15 and TRBJ2-3, the full variable domain is DAMVIQNPRYQVTQFGKPVTLSCSQTLNHNVMYWYQQKSSQAPKLLFHYYDKDFNNEADTPDNFQSRRPNTSFCFLDIRSPGLGDTAMYLCATSTGLAGRTDTQYFGPGTRLTVL.